These T cell receptor beta chains were read from a single sample in a study of cytomegalovirus exposure and HLA in healthy donors. Only in-frame clones appear in the TCRdb table, and some are missing; sequencing was by immunoSEQ multiplex PCR. Here the sample spans about 180,000 clones, around 78% being singletons. Sequenced material: PBMCs. These receptors originate from a young man in good health and CMV-seronegative. The CDR3 runs from the conserved cysteine through the conserved F or W. Fields, in order: CDR3 DNA, CDR3 protein, J gene, V gene, D gene, CDR3 length, clone size. A D gene is named only where the DNA matches it firmly. Clone size appears in some rows only: once, few, many, or a class for an expanded clone.

cdr3_nt: TGTGCCAGCAGCGTCCAACCGGAGACTGGAAACACCATATATTTT
cdr3_aa: CASSVQPETGNTIYF
j_call: TRBJ1-3
v_call: TRBV5-4
d_call: -
cdr3_length: 15
clone_size: -

cdr3_nt: TGTGCCAGTAGTCTCGGCGGGAGGTGGTCGCCCGGGGAGCTGTTTTTT
cdr3_aa: CASSLGGRWSPGELFF
j_call: TRBJ2-2
v_call: TRBV19
d_call: TRBD2
cdr3_length: 16
clone_size: -

cdr3_nt: TGTGCCAGCAGCTTGGGGGGCAGCGCGGCCGACGAAAAACTGTTTTTT
cdr3_aa: CASSLGGSAADEKLFF
j_call: TRBJ1-4
v_call: TRBV5-4
d_call: -
cdr3_length: 16
clone_size: few

cdr3_nt: TGTGCCAGCAACGAACTGGGCACAGATACGCAGTATTTT
cdr3_aa: CASNELGTDTQYF
j_call: TRBJ2-3
v_call: TRBV9
d_call: -
cdr3_length: 13
clone_size: -

cdr3_nt: TGTGCCAGCAGTTCCCCCAGGACTAGTGGCACAGATACGCAGTATTTT
cdr3_aa: CASSSPRTSGTDTQYF
j_call: TRBJ2-3
v_call: TRBV6-5
d_call: TRBD2
cdr3_length: 16
clone_size: -

cdr3_nt: TGTGCCATCAGCCCCCTACTAGCCTACGAGCAGTACTTC
cdr3_aa: CAISPLLAYEQYF
j_call: TRBJ2-7
v_call: TRBV10-3
d_call: -
cdr3_length: 13
clone_size: -

cdr3_nt: TGTGCCATTGGAGTAGCGGGAGAACCCGGGGAGCTGTTTTTT
cdr3_aa: CAIGVAGEPGELFF
j_call: TRBJ2-2
v_call: TRBV7-2
d_call: TRBD2
cdr3_length: 14
clone_size: -

cdr3_nt: TGTGCCATCAGAACCGACAGGGGGTTACATAACTATGGCTACACCTTC
cdr3_aa: CAIRTDRGLHNYGYTF
j_call: TRBJ1-2
v_call: TRBV10-3
d_call: TRBD1
cdr3_length: 16
clone_size: -

cdr3_nt: TGTGCCAGCAGCTTGGCTGGCGGGAGGACGTACGAGCAGTACTTC
cdr3_aa: CASSLAGGRTYEQYF
j_call: TRBJ2-7
v_call: TRBV5-5
d_call: TRBD2
cdr3_length: 15
clone_size: -

cdr3_nt: TGTGCCAGCAGCTTAAGAGTGAACACTGAAGCTTTCTTT
cdr3_aa: CASSLRVNTEAFF
j_call: TRBJ1-1
v_call: TRBV11-3
d_call: -
cdr3_length: 13
clone_size: once

cdr3_nt: TGTGCCAGCAGCCTCAGGGGCCACGAGCAGTACTTC
cdr3_aa: CASSLRGHEQYF
j_call: TRBJ2-7
v_call: TRBV5-6
d_call: -
cdr3_length: 12
clone_size: few

cdr3_nt: TGTGCCTGGAGTGCCGGGACAGGGGAGGAGCAGTACTTC
cdr3_aa: CAWSAGTGEEQYF
j_call: TRBJ2-7
v_call: TRBV30
d_call: TRBD1
cdr3_length: 13
clone_size: once

cdr3_nt: TGTGCCAGCAGCTTAGAACTTAGGAGGACAGGGGTGAGCACCGGGGAGCTGTTTTTT
cdr3_aa: CASSLELRRTGVSTGELFF
j_call: TRBJ2-2
v_call: TRBV7-9
d_call: TRBD1
cdr3_length: 19
clone_size: -

cdr3_nt: TGTGCCAGCAGTCCAAGGGCTAGCGGTACTAGCACAGATACGCAGTATTTT
cdr3_aa: CASSPRASGTSTDTQYF
j_call: TRBJ2-3
v_call: TRBV5-4
d_call: TRBD2
cdr3_length: 17
clone_size: -

cdr3_nt: TGTGCCAGCTCACTTCGGACAGGGGTCGACGAGCAGTACTTC
cdr3_aa: CASSLRTGVDEQYF
j_call: TRBJ2-7
v_call: TRBV18
d_call: TRBD1
cdr3_length: 14
clone_size: once

cdr3_nt: TGCGCCAGCAGCTTGGACCCGAGCTATGGCTACACCTTC
cdr3_aa: CASSLDPSYGYTF
j_call: TRBJ1-2
v_call: TRBV5-1
d_call: -
cdr3_length: 13
clone_size: -

cdr3_nt: TGTGCCAGCAGTTACTCGAGTCAAGGGGGCACAGGAGGCTACACCTTC
cdr3_aa: CASSYSSQGGTGGYTF
j_call: TRBJ1-2
v_call: TRBV6-6
d_call: TRBD1
cdr3_length: 16
clone_size: -

cdr3_nt: TGTGCCAGCAGTTTATCTCCCGGCTCTGGAAACACCATATATTTT
cdr3_aa: CASSLSPGSGNTIYF
j_call: TRBJ1-3
v_call: TRBV27
d_call: -
cdr3_length: 15
clone_size: -

cdr3_nt: TGTGCCAGCAGCTTTGGGGACAGCTCCTACGAGCAGTACTTC
cdr3_aa: CASSFGDSSYEQYF
j_call: TRBJ2-7
v_call: TRBV7-9
d_call: TRBD1
cdr3_length: 14
clone_size: -

cdr3_nt: TGTGCCAGCAGCTTAAGTACAGGGAGCTATGGCTACACCTTC
cdr3_aa: CASSLSTGSYGYTF
j_call: TRBJ1-2
v_call: TRBV7-3
d_call: -
cdr3_length: 14
clone_size: -

cdr3_nt: TGTGCCAGCAGCCAAGACCTGGGGGCAGGATCACCCCTCCACTTT
cdr3_aa: CASSQDLGAGSPLHF
j_call: TRBJ1-6
v_call: TRBV4-2
d_call: -
cdr3_length: 15
clone_size: few

cdr3_nt: TGTGCCAGCAGCCCAGACAGAGTCTCCTACGAGCAGTACTTC
cdr3_aa: CASSPDRVSYEQYF
j_call: TRBJ2-7
v_call: TRBV28
d_call: -
cdr3_length: 14
clone_size: -

cdr3_nt: TGCAGCGTTGATCGGGGGGCTGAAGCTTTCTTT
cdr3_aa: CSVDRGAEAFF
j_call: TRBJ1-1
v_call: TRBV29-1
d_call: -
cdr3_length: 11
clone_size: -

cdr3_nt: TGTGCTAGCAGCTCCCGGGACAGGGTAAGGTATAGCAATCAGCCCCAGCATTTT
cdr3_aa: CASSSRDRVRYSNQPQHF
j_call: TRBJ1-5
v_call: TRBV7-7
d_call: TRBD1
cdr3_length: 18
clone_size: -

cdr3_nt: TGTGCCAGCAGTGACCCCCTGGGACAAAGATATGGCTACACCTTC
cdr3_aa: CASSDPLGQRYGYTF
j_call: TRBJ1-2
v_call: TRBV2
d_call: -
cdr3_length: 15
clone_size: -

cdr3_nt: TGCGCCAGCAGTGCAAGACTAGCGGGGGATACGCAGTATTTT
cdr3_aa: CASSARLAGDTQYF
j_call: TRBJ2-3
v_call: TRBV10-2
d_call: TRBD2
cdr3_length: 14
clone_size: -

cdr3_nt: TGTGCCAGCAGTTACACAGGGGGTTGGGAGCAGTACTTC
cdr3_aa: CASSYTGGWEQYF
j_call: TRBJ2-5
v_call: TRBV6-5
d_call: TRBD1
cdr3_length: 13
clone_size: -

cdr3_nt: TGTGCCAGCAGTGCGACTAGATCGCCTAGCACAGATACGCAGTATTTT
cdr3_aa: CASSATRSPSTDTQYF
j_call: TRBJ2-3
v_call: TRBV2
d_call: -
cdr3_length: 16
clone_size: -

cdr3_nt: TGTGCCAGCAGTTCCGACAGGGACCTGAACGAGCAGTACTTC
cdr3_aa: CASSSDRDLNEQYF
j_call: TRBJ2-7
v_call: TRBV7-2
d_call: TRBD1
cdr3_length: 14
clone_size: -

cdr3_nt: TGCGCCAGCAGCCAAGATCCAGCGGGGGGCCCCACAGATACGCAGTATTTT
cdr3_aa: CASSQDPAGGPTDTQYF
j_call: TRBJ2-3
v_call: TRBV4-1
d_call: TRBD2
cdr3_length: 17
clone_size: -

cdr3_nt: TGTGCCAGCAGCTCCAGCGGTTTTTCCTACAATGAGCAGTTCTTC
cdr3_aa: CASSSSGFSYNEQFF
j_call: TRBJ2-1
v_call: TRBV7-2
d_call: -
cdr3_length: 15
clone_size: -